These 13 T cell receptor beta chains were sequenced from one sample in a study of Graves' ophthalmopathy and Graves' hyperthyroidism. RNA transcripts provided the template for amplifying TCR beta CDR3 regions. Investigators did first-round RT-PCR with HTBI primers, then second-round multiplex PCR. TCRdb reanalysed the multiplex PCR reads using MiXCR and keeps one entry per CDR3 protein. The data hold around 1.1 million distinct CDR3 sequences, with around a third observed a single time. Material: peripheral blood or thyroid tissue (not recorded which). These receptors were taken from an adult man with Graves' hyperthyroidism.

For the CDR3, the DNA is TGTGCCAGCGGAAGCATAGGGGGAGAGACCCAGTACTTC. It encodes CASGSIGGETQYF. The chain recombines TRBV28 with TRBJ2-5, with D perhaps matching TRBD1 (6 bases). The CDR3 has 13 residues. Germline CDR1 is MDHEN and CDR2 is SYDVKM. The V end was cut by 8 bases, the J end by 4 bases, with 14 bases between.

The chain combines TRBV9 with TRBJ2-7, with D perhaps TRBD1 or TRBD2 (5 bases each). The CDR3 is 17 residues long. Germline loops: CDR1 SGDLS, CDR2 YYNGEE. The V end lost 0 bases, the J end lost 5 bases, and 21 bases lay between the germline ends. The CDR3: CASSVEGPGRPGNEQYF. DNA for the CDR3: TGTGCCAGCAGCGTAGAGGGCCCAGGGCGCCCGGGGAACGAGCAGTACTTC.

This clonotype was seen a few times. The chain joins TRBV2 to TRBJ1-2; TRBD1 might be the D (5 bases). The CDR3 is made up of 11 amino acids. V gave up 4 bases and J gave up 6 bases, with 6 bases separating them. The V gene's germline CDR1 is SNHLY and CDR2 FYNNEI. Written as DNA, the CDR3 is TGTGCCAGCAGTGCACAGGATGGCTACACCTTC. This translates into CASSAQDGYTF.

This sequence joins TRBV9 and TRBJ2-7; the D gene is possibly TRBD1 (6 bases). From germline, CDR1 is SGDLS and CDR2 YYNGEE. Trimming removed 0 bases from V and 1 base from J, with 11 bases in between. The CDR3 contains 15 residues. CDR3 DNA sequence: TGTGCCAGCAGCGTAGGCGACAGGAAATCCTACGAGCAGTACTTC. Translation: CASSVGDRKSYEQYF. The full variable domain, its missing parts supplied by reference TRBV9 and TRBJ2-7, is DSGVTQTPKHLITATGQRVTLRCSPRSGDLSVYWYQQSLDQGLQFLIQYYNGEERAKGNILERFSAQQFPDLHSELNLSSLELGDSALYFCASSVGDRKSYEQYFGPGTRLTVT.

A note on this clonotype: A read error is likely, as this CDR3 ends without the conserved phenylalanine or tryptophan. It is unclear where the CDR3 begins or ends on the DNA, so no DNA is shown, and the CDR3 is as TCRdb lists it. This chain's CDR3 is CASSFKGDRDY. This chain links TRBV7-2 with TRBJ2-5; the table's D call TRBD1 went unverified against the DNA. The germline V gene encodes CDR1 SGHTA and CDR2 FQGNSA. The CDR3 spans 11 residues, counting both ends.

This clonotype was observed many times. CDR3 region: CASMGVGNYEQYF. The CDR3 DNA sequence: TGTGCCAGCATGGGGGTAGGGAATTACGAGCAGTACTTC. The chain joins TRBV2 to TRBJ2-7, with D perhaps being TRBD1 or TRBD2 (5 bases each). CDR1 SNHLY and CDR2 FYNNEI come from the germline V gene. V shed 7 bases and J shed 4 bases, with 14 bases lying between them. This CDR3 spans 13 amino acids.

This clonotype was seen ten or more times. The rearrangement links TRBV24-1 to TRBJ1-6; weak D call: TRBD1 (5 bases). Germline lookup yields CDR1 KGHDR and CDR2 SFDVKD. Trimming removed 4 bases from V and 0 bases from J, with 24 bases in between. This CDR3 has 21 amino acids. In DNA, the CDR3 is TGTGCCACCAGTGACCGAGGACACGCGCTTTTATATTACTCCTATAATTCACCCCTCCACTTT. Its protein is CATSDRGHALLYYSYNSPLHF.

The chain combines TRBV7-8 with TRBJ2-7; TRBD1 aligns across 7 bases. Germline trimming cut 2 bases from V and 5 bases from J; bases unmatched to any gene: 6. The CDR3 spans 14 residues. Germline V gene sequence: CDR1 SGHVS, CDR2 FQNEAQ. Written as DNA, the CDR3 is TGTGCCAGCAGCTTAACAGGGGCTTTGCACGAGCAGTACTTC. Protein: CASSLTGALHEQYF.

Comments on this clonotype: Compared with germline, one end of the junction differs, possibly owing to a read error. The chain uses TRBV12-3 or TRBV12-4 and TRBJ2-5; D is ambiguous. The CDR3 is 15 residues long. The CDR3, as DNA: TGTGCCAGCAGTTTACTGGGTCCACTTCAAGGGACCCAGTACTTC. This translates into CASSLLGPLQGTQYF.

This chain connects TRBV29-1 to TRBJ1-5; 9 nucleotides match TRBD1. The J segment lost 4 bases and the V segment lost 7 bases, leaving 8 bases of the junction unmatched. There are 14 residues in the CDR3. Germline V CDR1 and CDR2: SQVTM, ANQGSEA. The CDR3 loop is CSAPGTGPNQPQHF. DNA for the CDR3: TGCAGCGCACCTGGGACAGGGCCTAATCAGCCCCAGCATTTT.

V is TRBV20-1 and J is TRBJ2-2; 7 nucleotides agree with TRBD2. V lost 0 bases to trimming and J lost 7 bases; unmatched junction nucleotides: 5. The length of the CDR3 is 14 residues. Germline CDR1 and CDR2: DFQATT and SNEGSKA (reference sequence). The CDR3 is CSAREAGEVGELFF. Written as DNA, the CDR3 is TGCAGTGCTAGAGAGGCGGGAGAGGTCGGGGAGCTGTTTTTT.

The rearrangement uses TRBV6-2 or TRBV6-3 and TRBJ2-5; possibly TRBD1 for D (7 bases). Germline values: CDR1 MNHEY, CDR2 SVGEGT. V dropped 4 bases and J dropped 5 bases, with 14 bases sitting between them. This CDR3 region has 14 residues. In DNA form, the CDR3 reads TGTGCCAGCAGTTCGGCCAGGGGGGTCGAGACCCAGTACTTC. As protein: CASSSARGVETQYF.

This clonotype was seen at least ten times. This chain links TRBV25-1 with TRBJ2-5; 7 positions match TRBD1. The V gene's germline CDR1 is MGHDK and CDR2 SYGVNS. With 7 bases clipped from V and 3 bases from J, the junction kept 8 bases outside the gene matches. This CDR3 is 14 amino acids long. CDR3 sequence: CASTDRDVKETQYF. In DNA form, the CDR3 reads TGTGCCAGCACAGACAGGGACGTAAAAGAGACCCAGTACTTC.